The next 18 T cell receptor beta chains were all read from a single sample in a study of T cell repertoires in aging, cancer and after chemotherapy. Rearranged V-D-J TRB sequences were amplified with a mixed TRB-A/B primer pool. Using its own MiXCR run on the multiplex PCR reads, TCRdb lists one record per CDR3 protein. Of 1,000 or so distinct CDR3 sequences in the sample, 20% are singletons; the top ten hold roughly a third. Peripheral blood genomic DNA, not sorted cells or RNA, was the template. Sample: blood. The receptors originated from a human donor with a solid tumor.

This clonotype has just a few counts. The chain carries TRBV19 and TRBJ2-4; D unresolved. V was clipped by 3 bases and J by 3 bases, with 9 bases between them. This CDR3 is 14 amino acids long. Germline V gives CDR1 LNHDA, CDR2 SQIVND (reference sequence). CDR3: CASSIAQNKNIQYF. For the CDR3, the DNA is TGTGCCAGTAGTATCGCACAGAACAAAAACATTCAGTACTTC.

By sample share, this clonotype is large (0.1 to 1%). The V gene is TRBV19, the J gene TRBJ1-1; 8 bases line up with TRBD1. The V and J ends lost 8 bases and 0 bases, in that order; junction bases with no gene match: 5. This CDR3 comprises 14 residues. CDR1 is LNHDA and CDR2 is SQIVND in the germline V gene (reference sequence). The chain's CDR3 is CASRTGSVNTEAFF. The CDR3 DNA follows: TGTGCCAGTCGGACAGGGTCGGTGAACACTGAAGCTTTCTTT.

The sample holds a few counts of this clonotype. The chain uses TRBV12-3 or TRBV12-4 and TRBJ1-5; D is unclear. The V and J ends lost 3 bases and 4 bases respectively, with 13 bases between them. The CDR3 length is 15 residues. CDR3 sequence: CASSLTGSRNQPQHF. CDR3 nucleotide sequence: TGTGCCAGCAGTTTGACTGGGTCGAGGAATCAGCCCCAGCATTTT.

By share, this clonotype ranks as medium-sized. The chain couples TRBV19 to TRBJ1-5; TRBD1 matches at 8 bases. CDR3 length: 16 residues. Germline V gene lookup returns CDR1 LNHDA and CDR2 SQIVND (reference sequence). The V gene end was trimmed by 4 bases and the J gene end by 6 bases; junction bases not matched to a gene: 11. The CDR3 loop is CASSTLQGEFGQPQHF. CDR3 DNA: TGTGCCAGTAGTACGCTACAGGGGGAATTTGGTCAGCCCCAGCATTTT.

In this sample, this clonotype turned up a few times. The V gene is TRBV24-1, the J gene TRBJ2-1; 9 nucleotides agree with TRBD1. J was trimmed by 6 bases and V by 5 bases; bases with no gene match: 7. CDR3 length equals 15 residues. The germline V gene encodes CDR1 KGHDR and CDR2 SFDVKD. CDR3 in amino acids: CATSVGTGNVNEQFF. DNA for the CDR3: TGTGCCACCAGTGTCGGGACAGGGAACGTCAATGAGCAGTTCTTC.

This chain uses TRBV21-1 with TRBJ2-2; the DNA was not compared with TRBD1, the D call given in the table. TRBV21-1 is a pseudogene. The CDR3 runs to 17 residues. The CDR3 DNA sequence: TGTGCCAGCAGCAAAGTACGGAGAGGGGTCCTCACCGGGGAGCTGTTTTTT. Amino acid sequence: CASSKVRRGVLTGELFF.

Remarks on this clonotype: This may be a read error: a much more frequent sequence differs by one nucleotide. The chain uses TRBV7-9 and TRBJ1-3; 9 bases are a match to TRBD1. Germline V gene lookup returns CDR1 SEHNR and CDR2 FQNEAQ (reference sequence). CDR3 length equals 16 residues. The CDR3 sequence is CSSSRTTGGPGNTIYF. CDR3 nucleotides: TGTTCCAGCAGCCGTACGACAGGGGGGCCTGGAAACACCATATATTTT.

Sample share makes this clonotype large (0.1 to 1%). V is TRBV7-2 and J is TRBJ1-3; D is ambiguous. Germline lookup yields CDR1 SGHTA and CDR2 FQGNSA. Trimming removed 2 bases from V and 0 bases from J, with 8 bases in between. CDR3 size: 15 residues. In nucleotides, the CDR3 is TGTGCCAGCAGCTTAAAGGGCTACTCTGGAAACACCATATATTTT. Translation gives CASSLKGYSGNTIYF.

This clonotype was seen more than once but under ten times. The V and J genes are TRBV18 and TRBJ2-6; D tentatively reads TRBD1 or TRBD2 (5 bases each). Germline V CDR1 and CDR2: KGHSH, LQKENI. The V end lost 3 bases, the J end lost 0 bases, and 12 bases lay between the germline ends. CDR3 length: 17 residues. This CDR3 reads CASSPGEGHSGANVLTF. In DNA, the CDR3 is TGTGCCAGCTCACCGGGAGAGGGGCACTCTGGGGCCAACGTCCTGACTTTC.

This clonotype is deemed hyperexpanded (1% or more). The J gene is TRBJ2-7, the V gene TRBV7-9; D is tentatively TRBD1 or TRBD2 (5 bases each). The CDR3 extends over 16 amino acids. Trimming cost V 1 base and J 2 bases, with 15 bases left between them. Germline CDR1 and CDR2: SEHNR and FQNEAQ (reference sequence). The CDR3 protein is CASSLEGSDRPYEQYF. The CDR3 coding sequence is TGTGCCAGCAGCTTAGAGGGGAGCGACAGACCCTACGAGCAGTACTTC.

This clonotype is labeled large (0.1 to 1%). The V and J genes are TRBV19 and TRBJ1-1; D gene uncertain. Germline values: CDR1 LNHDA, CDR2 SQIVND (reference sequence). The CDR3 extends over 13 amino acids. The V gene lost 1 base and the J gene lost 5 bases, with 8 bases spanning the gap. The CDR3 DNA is TGTGCCAGTAGTATAGGGGTTGGTACTGAAGCTTTCTTT. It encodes CASSIGVGTEAFF. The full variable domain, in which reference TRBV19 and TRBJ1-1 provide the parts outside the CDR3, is DGGITQSPKYLFRKEGQNVTLSCEQNLNHDAMYWYRQDPGQGLRLIYYSQIVNDFQKGDIAEGYSVSREKKESFPLTVTSAQKNPTAFYLCASSIGVGTEAFFGQGTRLTVV.

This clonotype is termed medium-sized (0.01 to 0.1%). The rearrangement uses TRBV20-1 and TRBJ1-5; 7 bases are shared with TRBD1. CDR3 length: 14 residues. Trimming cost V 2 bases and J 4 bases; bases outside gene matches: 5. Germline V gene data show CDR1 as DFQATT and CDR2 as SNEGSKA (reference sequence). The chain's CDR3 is CSARIQGQNQPQHF. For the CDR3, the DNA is TGCAGTGCTAGAATCCAGGGACAGAATCAGCCCCAGCATTTT.

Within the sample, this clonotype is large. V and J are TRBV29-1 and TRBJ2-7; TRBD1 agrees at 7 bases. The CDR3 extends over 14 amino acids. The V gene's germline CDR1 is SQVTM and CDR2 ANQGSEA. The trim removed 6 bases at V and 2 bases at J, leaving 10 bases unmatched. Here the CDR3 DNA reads TGCAGCGTAGCCGCGACAGGGTATCCCTACGAGCAGTACTTC. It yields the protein CSVAATGYPYEQYF.

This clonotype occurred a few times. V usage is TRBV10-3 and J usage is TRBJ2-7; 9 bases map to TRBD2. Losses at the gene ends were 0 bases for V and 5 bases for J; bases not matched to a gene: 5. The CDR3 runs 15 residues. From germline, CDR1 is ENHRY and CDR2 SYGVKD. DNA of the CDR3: TGTGCCATCAGTGAGTCGGTTAGCGGGGGCCACGAGCAGTACTTC. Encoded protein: CAISESVSGGHEQYF.

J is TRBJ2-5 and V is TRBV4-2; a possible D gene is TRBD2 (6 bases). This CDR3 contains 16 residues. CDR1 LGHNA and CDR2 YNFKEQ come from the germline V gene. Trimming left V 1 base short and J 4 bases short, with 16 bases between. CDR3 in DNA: TGTGCCAGCAGCCAAGGAGGCGGGGTGGCGGGAGAGACCCAGTACTTC. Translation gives CASSQGGGVAGETQYF.

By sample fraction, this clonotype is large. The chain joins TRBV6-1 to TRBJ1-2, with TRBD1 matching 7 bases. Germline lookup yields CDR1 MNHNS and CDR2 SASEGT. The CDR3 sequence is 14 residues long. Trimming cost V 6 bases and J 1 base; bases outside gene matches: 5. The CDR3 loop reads CASRSGDSNYGYTF. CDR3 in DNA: TGTGCCAGCAGAAGTGGGGACAGTAACTATGGCTACACCTTC.

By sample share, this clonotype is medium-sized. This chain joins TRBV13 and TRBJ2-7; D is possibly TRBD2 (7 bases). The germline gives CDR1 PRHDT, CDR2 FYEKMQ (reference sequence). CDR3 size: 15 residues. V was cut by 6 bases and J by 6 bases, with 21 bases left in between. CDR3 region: CASRARGGGSREQYF. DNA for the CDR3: TGTGCCAGCAGGGCTAGGGGGGGGGGTTCTCGCGAGCAGTACTTC.

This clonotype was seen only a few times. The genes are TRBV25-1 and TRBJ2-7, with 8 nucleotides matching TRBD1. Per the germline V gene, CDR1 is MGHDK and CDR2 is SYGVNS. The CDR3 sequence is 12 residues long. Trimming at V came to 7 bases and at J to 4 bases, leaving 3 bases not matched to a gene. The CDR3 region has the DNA TGTGCCAGCACAGGGGGCGCGTACGAGCAGTACTTC. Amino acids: CASTGGAYEQYF.